This T cell receptor (beta chain) is from a study of T cells after posttransplantation cyclophosphamide. TCRdb keeps only in-frame clones here, not all; method: immunoSEQ multiplex PCR. The repertoire yields about 6,700 clones, none seen only once; the top ten contain around 5%. Germline V gene lookup returns CDR1 SGHVS and CDR2 FQNEAQ. The V segment lost 1 base and the J segment 0 bases; nucleotides outside the gene matches: 6. The CDR3 runs 19 residues. Treatment was busulfan-fludarabine conditioning, a marrow graft, and cyclophosphamide on days +3 and +4. This clone was observed a few times. The material was PBMCs, obtained after an allogeneic stem cell transplant with post-transplant cyclophosphamide. The chain employs TRBV7-8 and TRBJ2-1; 13 nucleotides line up with TRBD2. The receptor was isolated from a male patient in his 30s who received an allogeneic stem cell transplant from an unrelated donor, was CMV-positive, and had acute and chronic GVHD. Some T cells may possibly be graft donor cells. CDR3 DNA: TGTGCCAGCAGCTTAGACGGGACTAGCGGGGTGAGCTCCTACAATGAGCAGTTCTTC. Encoded protein: CASSLDGTSGVSSYNEQFF.